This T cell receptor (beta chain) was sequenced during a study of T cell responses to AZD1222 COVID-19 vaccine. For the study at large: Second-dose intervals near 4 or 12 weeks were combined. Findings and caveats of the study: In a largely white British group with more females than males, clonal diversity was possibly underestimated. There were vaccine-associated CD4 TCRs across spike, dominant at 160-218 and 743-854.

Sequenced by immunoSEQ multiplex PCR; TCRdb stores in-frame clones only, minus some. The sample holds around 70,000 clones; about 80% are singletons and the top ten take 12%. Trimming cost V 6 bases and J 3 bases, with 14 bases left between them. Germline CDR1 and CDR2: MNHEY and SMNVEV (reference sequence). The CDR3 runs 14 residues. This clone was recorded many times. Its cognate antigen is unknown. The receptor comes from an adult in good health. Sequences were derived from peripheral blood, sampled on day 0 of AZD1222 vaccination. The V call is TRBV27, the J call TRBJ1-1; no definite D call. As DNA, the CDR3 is TGTGCCAGCAGCCCCGTTCAAGGGTACACTGAAGCTTTCTTT. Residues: CASSPVQGYTEAFF.